The rows below give T cell receptor beta chains drawn from one sample of a study of T cell responses to AZD1222 COVID-19 vaccine. Only in-frame clones appear in the TCRdb table, and some are missing; sequencing was by immunoSEQ multiplex PCR. The table has around 150,000 clones, 92% seen once; the top ten hold roughly 3.9%. Sequencing used peripheral blood, obtained 28 days after the second AZD1222 dose. All receptors come from an adult who received the AZD1222 COVID-19 vaccine. Both conserved end residues are part of each CDR3. A D gene is named only where the DNA matches it firmly. Clone size is given for some rows only: seen once, a few or many times, or a class if the clone is expanded.

D	J	V	size	DNA	CDR3
TRBD2	TRBJ2-3	TRBV9	-	TGTGCCAGCAGCGTGACTAGCGGGGCCGGGGATACGCAGTATTTT	CASSVTSGAGDTQYF
-	TRBJ1-4	TRBV6-6	-	TGTGCCAGCAGTTACTCAACTGAAAAACTGTTTTTT	CASSYSTEKLFF
-	TRBJ2-7	TRBV15	-	TGTGCCACCAGCAGAGATATAGACTTCTCCTACGAGCAGTACTTC	CATSRDIDFSYEQYF
-	TRBJ2-7	TRBV6-1	-	TGTGCCAGCAGTGAATTAGGCAACTCCTACGAGCAGTACTTC	CASSELGNSYEQYF
-	TRBJ2-1	TRBV7-3	-	TGTGCCAGCAGCCCGGGGACCTACAATGAGCAGTTCTTC	CASSPGTYNEQFF
-	TRBJ1-1	TRBV5-1	-	TGCGCCAGCAGCTTGCTGCAGGTCACTGAAGCTTTCTTT	CASSLLQVTEAFF
TRBD1	TRBJ2-7	TRBV5-1	-	TGCGCCAGCAGCTCCACAGGGGGAAGTCCCTACGAGCAGTACTTC	CASSSTGGSPYEQYF
TRBD1	TRBJ2-5	TRBV7-3	once	TGTGCCAGCGGACAGGGAGTAGGGGAGACCCAGTACTTC	CASGQGVGETQYF
TRBD2	TRBJ2-7	TRBV9	-	TGTGCCAGCAGCCCCGGGGGGAAGTACGAGCAGTACTTC	CASSPGGKYEQYF
-	TRBJ1-2	TRBV7-2	once	TGTGCCAGCAGCTTAGCAGTCTCGGAACGGTATGGCTACACCTTC	CASSLAVSERYGYTF
-	TRBJ1-4	TRBV5-4	-	TGTGCCAGCAGCCCTACCGGCCAACTCTCGTCACCCCGTGAACTGTTTTTT	CASSPTGQLSSPRELFF
TRBD1	TRBJ1-5	TRBV6-6	-	TGTGCCAGCCAGACAGGGATGGTTCAGCCCCAGCATTTT	CASQTGMVQPQHF
-	TRBJ1-4	TRBV6-1	-	TGTGCCAGCAGTGAATTTGGATCGGGGGAACTGTTTTTT	CASSEFGSGELFF
-	TRBJ2-1	TRBV12-3/TRBV12-4	few	TGTGCCAGCAGCCGGGCAGATTACAATGAGCAGTTCTTC	CASSRADYNEQFF
TRBD2	TRBJ2-1	TRBV23-1	-	TGCGCCAGCAGTCGGACCCTAGCGGATTCTTACAATGAGCAGTTCTTC	CASSRTLADSYNEQFF
-	TRBJ2-2	TRBV5-1	-	TGCGCCAGCAGCGGAACCGGTCAGGGGACCGGGGAGCTGTTTTTT	CASSGTGQGTGELFF
TRBD2	TRBJ2-1	TRBV7-8	-	TGTGCCAGCCTACAATTTAGCGGGCCTTACAATGAGCAGTTCTTC	CASLQFSGPYNEQFF
-	TRBJ2-3	TRBV7-9	-	TGTGCCAGCAGCTTAGAGCCAGGCGGCACAGATACGCAGTATTTT	CASSLEPGGTDTQYF
-	TRBJ1-1	TRBV6-5	-	TGTGCCAGCATCCGAACGTGGGATAGCACTGAAGCTTTCTTT	CASIRTWDSTEAFF
-	TRBJ1-2	TRBV19	-	TGTGCCAGTAGTCCCACCTATCGGGCGAGCTATGGCTACACCTTC	CASSPTYRASYGYTF
-	TRBJ1-2	TRBV7-2	once	TGTGCCAGCAGCCAGCACTACTATGGCTACACCTTC	CASSQHYYGYTF
-	TRBJ2-3	TRBV18	-	TGTGCCAGCTCATTTGTCAGAGAAGTGATTGAAAGCACAGATACGCAGTATTTT	CASSFVREVIESTDTQYF
TRBD1	TRBJ2-5	TRBV19	-	TGTGCCAGTAGTGCGACCGGGACAGGGACCCAGTACTTC	CASSATGTGTQYF
TRBD1	TRBJ2-2	TRBV9	-	TGTGCCAGCAGCCCGACAGGGGCACGGGAGCTGTTTTTT	CASSPTGARELFF
-	TRBJ1-1	TRBV24-1	-	TGTGCCACCAGTGAACCGGGACAAAAAGGTTCTGAAGCTTTCTTT	CATSEPGQKGSEAFF
-	TRBJ1-2	TRBV2	-	TGTGCCAGCCTATTCGGGGGGTTTGGCTACACCTTC	CASLFGGFGYTF
-	TRBJ2-7	TRBV10-3	-	TGTGCCCACGCCGGGCAGGAGGAATCCGAGCAGTACTTC	CAHAGQEESEQYF
-	TRBJ2-7	TRBV19	-	TGTGCCAGTAGTCCACAGATCTCCTACGAGCAGTACTTC	CASSPQISYEQYF
TRBD2	TRBJ2-3	TRBV28	-	TGTGCCAGCAGCACCGGGACTAGCGGACTCACAGATACGCAGTATTTT	CASSTGTSGLTDTQYF
-	TRBJ1-1	TRBV2	-	TGTGCCAGCACCCTGATAATGGGGAAAAGGAACGCTGAAGCTTTCTTT	CASTLIMGKRNAEAFF
-	TRBJ1-5	TRBV4-1	-	TGCGCCAGCAGCCAAGATATGGGTAGCAATCAGCCCCAGCATTTT	CASSQDMGSNQPQHF
-	TRBJ1-2	TRBV12-3/TRBV12-4	-	TGTGCCACCGAAGAGCAGGATTCCTACACCTTC	CATEEQDSYTF
TRBD2	TRBJ2-1	TRBV4-3	-	TGCGCCAGCAGTGAAGACGGGCTAGCGGTCTCCTACAATGAGCAGTTCTTC	CASSEDGLAVSYNEQFF
-	TRBJ2-7	TRBV5-6	-	TGTGCCAGCACCCTCTTCCAAGTTCCCGGGCAGTACTTC	CASTLFQVPGQYF
-	TRBJ1-5	TRBV7-2	-	TGTGCCAGCAGCTCGCAGGGGCAGCCCCAGCATTTT	CASSSQGQPQHF
TRBD1	TRBJ2-7	TRBV10-3	-	TGTGCCATCAGTGAGTCCGGGACAGGGTTAAGGTACGAGCAGTACTTC	CAISESGTGLRYEQYF
TRBD1	TRBJ2-5	TRBV24-1	once	TGTGCCACCAGTGCCGGGACAGGGGCCCAAGAGACCCAGTACTTC	CATSAGTGAQETQYF
TRBD1	TRBJ1-2	TRBV10-3	-	TGTGCCATCGGGAAGGACAGGGGATACAACTATGGCTACACCTTC	CAIGKDRGYNYGYTF
-	TRBJ1-1	TRBV6-1	-	TGTGCCAGCAGTGAACAAGCCGACCGAAACACTGAAGCTTTCTTT	CASSEQADRNTEAFF
TRBD2	TRBJ2-1	TRBV7-3	-	TGTGCCAGCAGCGTCACTAGCGGCGGATACAATGAGCAGTTCTTC	CASSVTSGGYNEQFF
TRBD2	TRBJ2-1	TRBV2	-	TGTGCCAGCAGCCCAGGGACTAGCGGGGCGAATGAGCAGTTCTTC	CASSPGTSGANEQFF
-	TRBJ1-5	TRBV6-5	-	TGTGCCAGCAGTTACGATGGTTCGGAGCAGCCCCAGCATTTT	CASSYDGSEQPQHF